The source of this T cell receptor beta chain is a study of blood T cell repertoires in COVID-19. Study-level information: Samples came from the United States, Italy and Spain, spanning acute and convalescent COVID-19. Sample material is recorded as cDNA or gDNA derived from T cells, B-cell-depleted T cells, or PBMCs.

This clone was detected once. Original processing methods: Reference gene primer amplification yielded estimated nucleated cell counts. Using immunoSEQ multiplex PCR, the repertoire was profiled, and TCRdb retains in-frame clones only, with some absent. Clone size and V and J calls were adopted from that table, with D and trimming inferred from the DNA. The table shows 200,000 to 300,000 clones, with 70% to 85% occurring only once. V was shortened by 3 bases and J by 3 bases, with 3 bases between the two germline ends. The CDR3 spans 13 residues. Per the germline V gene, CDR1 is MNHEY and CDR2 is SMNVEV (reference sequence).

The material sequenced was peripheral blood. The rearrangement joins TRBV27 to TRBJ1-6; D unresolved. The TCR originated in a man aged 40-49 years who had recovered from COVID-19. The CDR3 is CASSFIYNSPLHF. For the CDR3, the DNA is TGTGCCAGCAGTTTCATCTATAATTCACCCCTCCACTTT.